Shown below are 8 T cell receptor beta chains from a single sample sequenced in a study of CXCR3-negative and CXCR3-positive naive CD8 T cells. The authors prepared UMI-labeled TRB cDNA libraries by 5' RACE. TCRdb reprocessed the 5' RACE reads and keeps a single row for each CDR3 protein, giving no DNA. The table lists approximately 74,000 distinct CDR3 sequences. The sample taken for sequencing was naive CXCR3- CD8+ T cells from blood. As for subset: CD45RO-CCR7+CD27+CD95- naive CD8+ T cells lacking CXCR3 (TNR3-). The source is a human donor in good health. Some clones in this sample may be carry-over from other donors' samples.

The chain's CDR3 is CASRPDLRTYEQYF. This sequence joins TRBV5-1 and TRBJ2-7; TCRdb picks TRBD2, but there is no DNA to check that call. Germline V CDR1 and CDR2: SGHRS, YFSETQ. CDR3 length equals 14 residues.

V and J are TRBV25-1 and TRBJ2-1; TCRdb's D call of TRBD1 is untestable without DNA. The CDR3 is 15 residues long. CDR1 is MGHDK and CDR2 is SYGVNS in the germline V gene. The CDR3 reads CASSEYTGGFNEQFF.

This chain links TRBV11-3 with TRBJ2-7; TCRdb's D gene call, TRBD1, goes unchecked for lack of DNA. Germline CDR1 SGHNT, CDR2 YENEEA. The CDR3 length is 18 residues. CDR3 sequence: CASSSSSGPPGEAYEQYF.

The V call is TRBV29-1, the J call TRBJ2-3. Germline assignment: CDR1 SQVTM and CDR2 ANQGSEA. The CDR3 runs to 15 residues. The CDR3 here is CSVEEDPDSADTQYF.

This chain joins TRBV27 and TRBJ1-5; as DNA is missing, the TRBD1 call by TCRdb cannot be tested. The CDR3 spans 15 residues. CDR1 and CDR2 from the germline V gene are MNHEY and SMNVEV (reference sequence). This CDR3 is CASSLSQGLNQPQHF.

The gene calls are TRBV5-1 and TRBJ2-2; the TRBD2 assignment by TCRdb is unverifiable without DNA. The CDR3 sequence is 15 residues long. Germline V lookup: CDR1 SGHRS, CDR2 YFSETQ. The CDR3 reads CASSLVSEGTGELFF. Together with reference TRBV5-1 and TRBJ2-2, the CDR3 gives the full variable domain: KAGVTQTPRYLIKTRGQQVTLSCSPISGHRSVSWYQQTPGQGLQFLFEYFSETQRNKGNFPGRFSGRQFSNSRSEMNVSTLELGDSALYLCASSLVSEGTGELFFGEGSRLTVL.

The chain carries TRBV29-1 and TRBJ1-2; TCRdb outputs TRBD1, but without DNA this stays unchecked. This CDR3 region has 13 residues. The germline CDR1 and CDR2 sequences are SQVTM and ANQGSEA. CDR3 loop: CSVTIQGTYGYTF.

The V call is TRBV29-1, the J call TRBJ1-1. In germline, CDR1 is SQVTM, CDR2 ANQGSEA. CDR3 length: 14 residues. CDR3 sequence: CSVGSENRNTEAFF.